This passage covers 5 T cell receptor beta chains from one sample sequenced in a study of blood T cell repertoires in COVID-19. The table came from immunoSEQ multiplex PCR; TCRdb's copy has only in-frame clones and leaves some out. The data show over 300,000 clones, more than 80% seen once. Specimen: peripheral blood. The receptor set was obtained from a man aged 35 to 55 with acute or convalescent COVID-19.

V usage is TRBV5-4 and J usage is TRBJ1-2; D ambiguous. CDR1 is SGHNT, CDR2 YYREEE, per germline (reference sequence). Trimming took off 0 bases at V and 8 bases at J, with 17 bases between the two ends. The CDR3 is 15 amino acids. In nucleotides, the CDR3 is TGTGCCAGCAGCTTGGGACCCCAGGTGGTCGAAGGCTACACCTTC. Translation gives CASSLGPQVVEGYTF.

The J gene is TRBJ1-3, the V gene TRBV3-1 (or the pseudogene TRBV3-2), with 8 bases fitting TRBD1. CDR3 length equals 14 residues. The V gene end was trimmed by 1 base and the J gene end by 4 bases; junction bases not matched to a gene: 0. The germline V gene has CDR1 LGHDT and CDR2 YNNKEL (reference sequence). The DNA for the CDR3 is TGTGCCAGCAGCCAAGGGGACAGGGGAAACACCATATATTTT. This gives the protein CASSQGDRGNTIYF.

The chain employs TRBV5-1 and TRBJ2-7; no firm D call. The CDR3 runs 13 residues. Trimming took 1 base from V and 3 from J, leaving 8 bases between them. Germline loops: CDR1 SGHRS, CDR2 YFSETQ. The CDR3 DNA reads TGCGCCAGCAGCTTGTTCGCAGGCTACGAGCAGTACTTC. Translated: CASSLFAGYEQYF.

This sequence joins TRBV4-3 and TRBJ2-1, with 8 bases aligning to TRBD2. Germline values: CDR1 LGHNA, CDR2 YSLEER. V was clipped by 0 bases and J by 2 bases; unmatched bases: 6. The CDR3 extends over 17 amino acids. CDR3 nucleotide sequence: TGCGCCAGCAGCCAAGATTATCGGGGGGGGCCCTACAATGAGCAGTTCTTC. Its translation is CASSQDYRGGPYNEQFF.

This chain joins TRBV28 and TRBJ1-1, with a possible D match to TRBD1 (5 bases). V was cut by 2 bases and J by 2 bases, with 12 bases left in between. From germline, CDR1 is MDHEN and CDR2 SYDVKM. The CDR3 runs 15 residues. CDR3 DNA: TGTGCCAGCAGTTTAGCAGGGAATGTAAACACTGAAGCTTTCTTT. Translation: CASSLAGNVNTEAFF. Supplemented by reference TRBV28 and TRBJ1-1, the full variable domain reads DVKVTQSSRYLVKRTGEKVFLECVQDMDHENMFWYRQDPGLGLRLIYFSYDVKMKEKGDIPEGYSVSREKKERFSLILESASTNQTSMYLCASSLAGNVNTEAFFGQGTRLTVV.